This T cell receptor (beta chain) is from a study of patients and donors after allogeneic stem cell transplantation. TCRdb redid the calling of the RT-PCR reads with MiXCR, one entry per CDR3 protein. The sample lists approximately 10,000 distinct CDR3 sequences, approximately 6% occurring once. This CDR3 has 15 amino acids. The germline CDR1 and CDR2 sequences are KGHDR and SFDVKD. V trimming: 4 bases; J trimming: 9 bases; junction bases outside the gene matches: 3. This clonotype was picked up a small number of times. The source material was blood, either unsorted or a sorted T cell fraction (not recorded which). This receptor was taken from a human donor who was either an allogeneic HSCT recipient or a stem cell or donor lymphocyte infusion donor (not recorded which). It is not recorded whose cells these are; they may come from a transplant donor. The rearrangement joins TRBV24-1 to TRBJ2-1; TRBD2 agrees at 15 bases. CDR3 nucleotide sequence: TGTGCCACCAGTGACGGGACTAGCGGGAGGCTTGAGCAGTTCTTC. This translates into CATSDGTSGRLEQFF.